This TCR beta chain was identified in a study of CD8+CD57+ T cells in acquired aplastic anemia (dated by TCRdb to the late 2010s). Background on the whole study: DNA extracted from sorted CD4+ and CD8+ cells had a mean of roughly 3.3 ug, with a range of about 0.2 to 30 ug. For healthy donor samples, the average read count was roughly 9.9 million for CD4+ cells and 11 million to 13 million for CD8+ cells.

The germline V gene (reference sequence) gives CDR1 as DFQATT and CDR2 as SNEGSKA. From cysteine to phenylalanine, the CDR3 is 14 amino acids long. The only DNA kept is the CDR3, 42 bases in frame from the first base. Trimming takes 4 bases off V and 5 bases off J; junction bases not matched to a gene: 4. Points the paper makes about the study in general: Between patients and healthy controls, no significant difference in CD8+ Simpson's diversity was found (P=0.060). Approximately 31 CD8+ CDR3 sequences were found in both patients and controls but appeared to be highly expressed in patients and within the immunodominant clones of the patients.

Genomic DNA served as template for TCR beta VDJ combination and CDR3 sequence profiling. TCR repertoire sequencing was run on an Illumina HiSeq 2000. In the paper's pipeline: TRBV/TRBJ rearrangement plots, CDR3 size and DJ length profiles, and Simpson's diversity index were used to evaluate the repertoires. The immunodominant clone was defined as the most abundant DNA sequence in deep sequencing data. CDR3 amino acid sequences were checked for sharing across subjects and were also compared against the VDJdb database and published repertoires. TCRdb trimmed public reads at Q25 via fastp, called clones via MiXCR and kept in-frame beta chains. CDR3 protein sequences are deduplicated, and each keeps its most common genes and DNA. The V and J calls were determined by TCRdb, not by the authors. A total of roughly 64,000 distinct CDR3 sequences appear in this sample, less than 65% of them only once. The top ten hold under 2.5% of the sample.

In this study, sorted CD4+ and CD8+ T cells from the blood of healthy subjects and of severe aplastic anemia patients had their TCR repertoires deep-sequenced. Ficoll-Paque density gradient centrifugation was used to isolate peripheral blood mononuclear cells. CD4+ and CD8+ T cells were sorted by FACS or magnetic beads before DNA extraction. A word on this clonotype: Its antigen target is currently unknown. No much larger clonotype is one base removed from it; base qualities were not supplied.

The receptor was derived from a human donor in good health, serving as a control. The chain is made from TRBV20-1 and TRBJ1-5; the junction holds 11 bases that match TRBD1. Sample: sorted CD4+, CD8+, or CD8+CD57+ T cells (not recorded which) from PBMCs. Here the CDR3 is given as CSAMDRGQYQPQHF. The DNA reads TGCAGTGCTATGGACAGGGGGCAATATCAGCCCCAGCATTTT.